This T cell receptor (beta chain) was identified during a study of blood T cell repertoires in COVID-19. Libraries were prepared by immunoSEQ multiplex PCR; TCRdb keeps only in-frame clonotypes and omits some of them. The sample consists of 70,000 to 95,000 clones, more than 80% of them appearing once. Germline CDR1 is SGHAT and CDR2 is FQNNGV. The V and J ends lost 0 bases and 4 bases, in that order; junction bases with no gene match: 6. This CDR3 comprises 18 residues. The rearrangement joins TRBV11-2 to TRBJ2-2; 12 nucleotides agree with TRBD2. The source is a woman in her 70s with acute or convalescent COVID-19. Sequences were obtained from peripheral blood. The CDR3 coding sequence is TGTGCCAGCAGCTTAGATCCGGCTAGCGGGAGGGCCACCGGGGAGCTGTTTTTT. As protein: CASSLDPASGRATGELFF.